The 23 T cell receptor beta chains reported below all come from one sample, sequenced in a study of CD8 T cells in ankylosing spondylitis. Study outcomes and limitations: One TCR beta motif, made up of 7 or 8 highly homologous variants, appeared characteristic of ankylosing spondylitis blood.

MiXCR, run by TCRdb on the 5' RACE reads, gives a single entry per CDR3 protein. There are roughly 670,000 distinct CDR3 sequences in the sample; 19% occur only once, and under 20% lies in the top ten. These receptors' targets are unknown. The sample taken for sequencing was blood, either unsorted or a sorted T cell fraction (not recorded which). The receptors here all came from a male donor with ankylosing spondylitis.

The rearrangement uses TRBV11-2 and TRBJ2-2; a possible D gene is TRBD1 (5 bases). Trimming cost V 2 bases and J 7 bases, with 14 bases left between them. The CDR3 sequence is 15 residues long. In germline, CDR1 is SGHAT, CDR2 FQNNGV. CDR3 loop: CASSLRGEGLGELFF. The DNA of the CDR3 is TGTGCCAGCAGCTTAAGGGGTGAAGGGCTCGGGGAGCTGTTTTTT.

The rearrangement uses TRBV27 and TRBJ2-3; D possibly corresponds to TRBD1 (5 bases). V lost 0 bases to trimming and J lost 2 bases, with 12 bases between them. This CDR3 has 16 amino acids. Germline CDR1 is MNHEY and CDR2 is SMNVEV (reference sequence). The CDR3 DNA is TGTGCCAGCAGTTTATCGTGGCAGGGCTTCACAGATACGCAGTATTTT. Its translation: CASSLSWQGFTDTQYF.

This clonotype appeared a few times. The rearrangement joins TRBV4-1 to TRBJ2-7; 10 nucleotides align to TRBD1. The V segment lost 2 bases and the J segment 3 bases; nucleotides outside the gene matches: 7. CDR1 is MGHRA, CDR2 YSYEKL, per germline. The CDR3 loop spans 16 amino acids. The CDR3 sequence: CASSQSTGTGDYEQYF. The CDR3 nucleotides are TGCGCCAGCAGCCAATCTACCGGGACAGGGGACTACGAGCAGTACTTC.

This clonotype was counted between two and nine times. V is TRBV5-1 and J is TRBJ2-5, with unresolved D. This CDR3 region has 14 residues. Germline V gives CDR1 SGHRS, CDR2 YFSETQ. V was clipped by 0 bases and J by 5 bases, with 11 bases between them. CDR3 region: CASSLAVIGETQYF. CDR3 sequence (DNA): TGCGCCAGCAGCTTGGCCGTCATTGGGGAGACCCAGTACTTC.

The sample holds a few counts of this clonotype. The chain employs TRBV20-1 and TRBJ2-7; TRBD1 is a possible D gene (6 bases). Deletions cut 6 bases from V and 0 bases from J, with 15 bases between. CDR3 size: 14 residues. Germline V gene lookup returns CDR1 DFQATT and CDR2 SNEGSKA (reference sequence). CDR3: CSANRDTISYEQYF. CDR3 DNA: TGCAGTGCAAACCGGGACACCATCTCCTACGAGCAGTACTTC.

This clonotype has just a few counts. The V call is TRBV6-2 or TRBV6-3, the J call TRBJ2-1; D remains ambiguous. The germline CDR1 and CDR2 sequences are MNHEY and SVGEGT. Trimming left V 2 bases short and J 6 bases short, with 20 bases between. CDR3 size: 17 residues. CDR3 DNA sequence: TGTGCCAGCAGTTACCTGCTCCTAGTCTCCCTATCCAATGAGCAGTTCTTC. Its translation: CASSYLLLVSLSNEQFF.

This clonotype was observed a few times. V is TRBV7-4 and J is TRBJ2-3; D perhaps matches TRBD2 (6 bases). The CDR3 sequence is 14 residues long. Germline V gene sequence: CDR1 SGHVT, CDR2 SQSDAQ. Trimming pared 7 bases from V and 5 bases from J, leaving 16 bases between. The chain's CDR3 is CASILRGVVDTQYF. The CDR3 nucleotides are TGTGCCAGCATCCTTCGCGGGGTCGTAGATACGCAGTATTTT.

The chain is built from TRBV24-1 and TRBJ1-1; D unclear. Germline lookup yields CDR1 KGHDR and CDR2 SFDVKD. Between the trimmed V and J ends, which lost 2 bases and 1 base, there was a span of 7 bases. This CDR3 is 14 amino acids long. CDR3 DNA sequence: TGTGCCACCAGTGATTCAAGGAGGAACACTGAAGCTTTCTTT. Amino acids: CATSDSRRNTEAFF.

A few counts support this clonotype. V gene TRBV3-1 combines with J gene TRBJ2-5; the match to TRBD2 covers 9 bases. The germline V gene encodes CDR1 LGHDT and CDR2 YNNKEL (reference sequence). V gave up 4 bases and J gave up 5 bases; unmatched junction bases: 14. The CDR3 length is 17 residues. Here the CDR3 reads CASSPPLGLAGWETQYF. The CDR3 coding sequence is TGTGCCAGCAGCCCGCCGCTAGGGCTAGCGGGATGGGAGACCCAGTACTTC.

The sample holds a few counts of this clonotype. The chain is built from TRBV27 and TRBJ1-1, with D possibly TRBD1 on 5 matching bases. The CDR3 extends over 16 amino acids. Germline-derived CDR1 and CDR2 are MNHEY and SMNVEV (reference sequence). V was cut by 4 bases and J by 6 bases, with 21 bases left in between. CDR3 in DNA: TGTGCCAGCAGTTCACCTCGGACGGGACGGCCCGCTGAAGCTTTCTTT. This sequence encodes CASSSPRTGRPAEAFF.

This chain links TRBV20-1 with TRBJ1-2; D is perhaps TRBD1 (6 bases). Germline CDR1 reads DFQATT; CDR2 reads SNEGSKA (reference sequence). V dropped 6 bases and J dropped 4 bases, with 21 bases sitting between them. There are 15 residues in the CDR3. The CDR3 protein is CSAQRSGGAGYGYTF. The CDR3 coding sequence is TGCAGTGCCCAAAGAAGCGGGGGCGCGGGCTATGGCTACACCTTC.

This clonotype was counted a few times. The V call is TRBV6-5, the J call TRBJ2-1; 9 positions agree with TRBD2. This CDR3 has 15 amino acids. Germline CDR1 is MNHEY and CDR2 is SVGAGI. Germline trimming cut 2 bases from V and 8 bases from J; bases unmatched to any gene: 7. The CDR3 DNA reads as TGTGCCAGCAGTTACCTTAGCGGGAGAGGGGATGAGCAGTTCTTC. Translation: CASSYLSGRGDEQFF.

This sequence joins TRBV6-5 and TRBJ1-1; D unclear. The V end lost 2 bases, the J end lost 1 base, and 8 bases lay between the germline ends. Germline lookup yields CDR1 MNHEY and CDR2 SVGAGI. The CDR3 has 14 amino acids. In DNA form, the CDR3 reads TGTGCCAGCAGTTACGTGATGGGGAACACTGAAGCTTTCTTT. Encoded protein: CASSYVMGNTEAFF.

CDR3 sequence (DNA): TGTGCCAGCAGCTTAACAAAGGGCTACTCCTACGAGCAGTACTTC. Amino acid sequence: CASSLTKGYSYEQYF. The chain carries TRBV7-9 and TRBJ2-7, with D hard to call. V lost 2 bases, J lost 0 bases, and 11 bases lay in between. Germline lookup yields CDR1 SEHNR and CDR2 FQNEAQ (reference sequence). The CDR3 is 15 residues long.

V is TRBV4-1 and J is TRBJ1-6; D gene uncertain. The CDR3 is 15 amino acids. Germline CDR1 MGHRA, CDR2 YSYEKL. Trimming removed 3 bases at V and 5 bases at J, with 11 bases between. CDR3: CASSQGRVNNSPLHF. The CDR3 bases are TGCGCCAGCAGCCAGGGCAGAGTGAATAATTCACCCCTCCACTTT.

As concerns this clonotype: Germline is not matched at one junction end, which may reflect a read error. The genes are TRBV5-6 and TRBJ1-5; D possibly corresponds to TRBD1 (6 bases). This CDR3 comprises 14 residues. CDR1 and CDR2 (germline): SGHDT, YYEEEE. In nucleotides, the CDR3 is TGTGCCAGCTGGGGGCGGGGAGGCAACCAGCCCCAGCATTTT. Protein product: CASWGRGGNQPQHF.

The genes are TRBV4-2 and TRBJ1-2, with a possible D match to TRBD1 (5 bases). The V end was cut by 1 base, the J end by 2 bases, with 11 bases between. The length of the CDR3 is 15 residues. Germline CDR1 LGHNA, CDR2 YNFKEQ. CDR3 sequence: CASSQVGGKNYGYTF. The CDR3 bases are TGTGCCAGCAGCCAAGTGGGGGGTAAGAACTATGGCTACACCTTC.

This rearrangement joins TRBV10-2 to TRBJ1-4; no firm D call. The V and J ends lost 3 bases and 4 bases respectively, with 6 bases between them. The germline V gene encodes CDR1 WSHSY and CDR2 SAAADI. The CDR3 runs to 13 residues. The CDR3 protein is CASSDPSNEKLFF. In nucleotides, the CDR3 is TGCGCCAGCAGTGATCCAAGTAATGAAAAACTGTTTTTT.

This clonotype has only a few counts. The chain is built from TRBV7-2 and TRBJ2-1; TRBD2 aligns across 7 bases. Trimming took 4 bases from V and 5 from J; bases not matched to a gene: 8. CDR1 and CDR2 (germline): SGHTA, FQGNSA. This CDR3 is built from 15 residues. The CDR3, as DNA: TGTGCCAGCAGCTCCCCCCCGGGGGGAAACAATGAGCAGTTCTTC. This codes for CASSSPPGGNNEQFF.

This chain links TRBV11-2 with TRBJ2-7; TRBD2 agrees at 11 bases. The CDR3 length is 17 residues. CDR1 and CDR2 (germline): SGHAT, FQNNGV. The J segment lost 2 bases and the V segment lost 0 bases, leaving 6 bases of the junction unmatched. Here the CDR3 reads CASSLETQGLAAYEQYF. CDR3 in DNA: TGTGCCAGCAGCTTAGAAACTCAGGGACTAGCGGCCTACGAGCAGTACTTC.

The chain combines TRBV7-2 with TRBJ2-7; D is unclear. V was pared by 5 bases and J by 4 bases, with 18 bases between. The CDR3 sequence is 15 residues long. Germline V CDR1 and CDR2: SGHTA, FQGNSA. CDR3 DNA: TGTGCCAGCAGCGCCGACAAGCATTCAGTGTACGAGCAGTACTTC. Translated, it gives CASSADKHSVYEQYF.

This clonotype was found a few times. Here the CDR3 reads CASSLEAGEVRTEAFF. The CDR3 bases are TGCGCCAGCAGCTTGGAGGCAGGGGAGGTGAGGACTGAAGCTTTCTTT. The chain recombines TRBV5-1 with TRBJ1-1; weak D call: TRBD1 (6 bases). This CDR3 region has 16 residues. Germline assignment: CDR1 SGHRS and CDR2 YFSETQ. The germline V and J ends were trimmed by 0 bases and 5 bases, with 17 bases remaining between them.

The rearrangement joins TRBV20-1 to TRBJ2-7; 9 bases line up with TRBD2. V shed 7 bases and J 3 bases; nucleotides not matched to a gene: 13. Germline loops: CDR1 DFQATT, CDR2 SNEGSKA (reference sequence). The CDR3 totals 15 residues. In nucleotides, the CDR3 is TGCAGTGGGGGCGAACTAGCGGGCGTTCACTACGAGCAGTACTTC. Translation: CSGGELAGVHYEQYF.